This TCR beta chain emerged from a study of blood T cell repertoires in COVID-19. Study as a whole: Collection of acute and convalescent COVID-19 samples took place in the United States, Italy and Spain. From T cells, B-cell-depleted T cells, or PBMCs came the material, which was cDNA or gDNA.

Original processing notes: Amplifying reference gene primers gave estimates of nucleated cell counts. Profiling relied on immunoSEQ multiplex PCR, and the TCRdb table lists in-frame clones only, not all of them. The V and J calls and clone size are taken from that table; D and trimming were inferred from the DNA. The table includes roughly 240,000 clones, roughly 84% detected once. This CDR3 contains 13 residues. J was trimmed by 6 bases and V by 3 bases; bases with no gene match: 4. Material: peripheral blood. The TCR comes from a man aged 35 to 55 who had recovered from COVID-19. The gene calls are TRBV12-3 or TRBV12-4 and TRBJ1-2; TRBD1 matches 7 bases. CDR3 in amino acids: CASSFDRENGYTF. CDR3 DNA sequence: TGTGCCAGCAGTTTTGACAGGGAGAATGGCTACACCTTC.